One and the same sample provided the 32 T cell receptor beta chains below, sequenced in a study of neurological immune-mediated disorders. TCRdb processed the 5' RACE reads anew with MiXCR; each CDR3 protein has one entry. The table has roughly 9,800 distinct CDR3 sequences, 20% to 25% seen once. Sequencing used CD8+ T cells from blood. The receptors shown here come from a woman between 40 and 55 years old with multiple sclerosis.

Many counts were recorded for this clonotype. This chain uses TRBV12-3 or TRBV12-4 with TRBJ2-1; 8 bases line up with TRBD2. This CDR3 is built from 14 residues. J was trimmed by 7 bases and V by 8 bases; bases with no gene match: 10. The CDR3 protein is CASHKAGADNEQFF. CDR3 bases: TGTGCCAGCCATAAAGCGGGGGCTGATAATGAGCAGTTCTTC.

This clonotype has ten or more counts. V and J are TRBV7-9 and TRBJ1-1; a possible D gene is TRBD1 (6 bases). CDR1 and CDR2 from the germline V gene are SEHNR and FQNEAQ (reference sequence). CDR3 length equals 14 residues. V gave up 5 bases and J gave up 2 bases, with 12 bases separating them. CDR3 in amino acids: CASSPWGGNTEAFF. The CDR3 bases are TGTGCCAGCAGCCCCTGGGGGGGCAACACTGAAGCTTTCTTT.

By frequency in the sample, this clonotype is medium-sized (0.01 to 0.1%). The J gene is TRBJ1-1, the V gene TRBV5-6; D unresolved. Trimming took 4 bases from V and 3 from J, leaving 13 bases between them. The germline gives CDR1 SGHDT, CDR2 YYEEEE. The CDR3 totals 14 residues. CDR3 loop: CASSGSGKDTEAFF. In nucleotides, the CDR3 is TGTGCCAGCAGCGGTTCTGGTAAAGACACTGAAGCTTTCTTT. Using reference TRBV5-6 and TRBJ1-1 for the parts outside the CDR3, the full variable domain is DAGVTQSPTHLIKTRGQQVTLRCSPKSGHDTVSWYQQALGQGPQFIFQYYEEEERQRGNFPDRFSGHQFPNYSSELNVNALLLGDSALYLCASSGSGKDTEAFFGQGTRLTVV.

V usage is TRBV27 and J usage is TRBJ1-1, with 7 bases fitting TRBD1. This CDR3 is built from 13 residues. The germline V gene encodes CDR1 MNHEY and CDR2 SMNVEV (reference sequence). Trimming took 5 bases from V and 2 from J; bases not matched to a gene: 2. The CDR3 DNA reads as TGTGCCAGCAGTCGACAGGGTAACACTGAAGCTTTCTTT. It codes for CASSRQGNTEAFF.

This clonotype is classed as medium-sized (0.01 to 0.1%). This sequence joins TRBV5-1 and TRBJ2-7; the D gene is possibly TRBD1 (5 bases). CDR1 is SGHRS and CDR2 is YFSETQ in the germline V gene. V shed 2 bases and J shed 2 bases, with 11 bases lying between them. The length of the CDR3 is 14 residues. Written as DNA, the CDR3 is TGCGCCAGCAGCTTCCCTGGACACACCTACGAGCAGTACTTC. This encodes CASSFPGHTYEQYF.

This clonotype was observed at least ten times. This chain connects TRBV20-1 to TRBJ2-7; TRBD2 might be the D (5 bases). The CDR3 spans 14 residues. V was clipped by 2 bases and J by 7 bases, with 18 bases between them. Germline-derived CDR1 and CDR2 are DFQATT and SNEGSKA (reference sequence). CDR3 protein: CSARWGGIPGEQYF. In DNA, the CDR3 is TGCAGTGCTAGATGGGGTGGGATCCCGGGGGAGCAGTACTTC.

This clonotype was counted at least ten times. The chain carries TRBV4-2 and TRBJ2-7, with 11 bases fitting TRBD2. Germline V gives CDR1 LGHNA, CDR2 YNFKEQ. The CDR3 runs to 17 residues. V was pared by 0 bases and J by 1 base, with 5 bases of the junction left unmatched. The CDR3 is CASSQEETSGASYEQYF. In DNA, the CDR3 is TGTGCCAGCAGCCAAGAAGAGACTAGCGGGGCTTCCTACGAGCAGTACTTC.

Concerning this clonotype: Compared with germline, one end of the junction differs, possibly owing to a read error. The chain couples TRBV6-2 or TRBV6-3 to TRBJ1-4; 8 bases match TRBD1. The germline gives CDR1 MNHEY, CDR2 SVGEGT. The CDR3 has 14 residues. In DNA form, the CDR3 reads TGTGCCAGCAGCCCGGACAGGGCGGATGAAAAAATGTTTTTT. Amino acid sequence: CASSPDRADEKMFF.

This clonotype is medium-sized by share. V gene TRBV4-1 combines with J gene TRBJ2-1, with a tentative D call TRBD1 (6 bases). The CDR3 spans 16 residues. The germline gives CDR1 MGHRA, CDR2 YSYEKL. V was trimmed by 4 bases and J by 4 bases, leaving 17 bases between them. The CDR3 loop is CASSPRGWGPYNEQFF. CDR3 in DNA: TGCGCCAGCAGCCCCCGAGGGTGGGGGCCTTACAATGAGCAGTTCTTC.

This clonotype showed up many times. The V and J genes are TRBV5-8 and TRBJ2-6; perhaps TRBD1 as D (5 bases). Between the trimmed V and J ends, which lost 2 bases and 4 bases, there was a span of 10 bases. The germline V gene has CDR1 SGHTS and CDR2 YDEGEE. The CDR3 has 15 residues. The CDR3 loop reads CASSFGAVGANVLTF. Here the CDR3 DNA reads TGTGCCAGCAGCTTTGGGGCGGTCGGGGCCAACGTCCTGACTTTC.

This clonotype was recorded many times. The V gene is TRBV3-1, the J gene TRBJ1-5, with no clear D. Trimming left V 0 bases short and J 1 base short, with 4 bases between. This CDR3 has 14 residues. Per the germline V gene, CDR1 is LGHDT and CDR2 is YNNKEL (reference sequence). The CDR3 loop is CASSQDYSNQPQHF. In nucleotides, the CDR3 is TGTGCCAGCAGCCAAGATTACAGCAATCAGCCCCAGCATTTT. Using reference TRBV3-1 and TRBJ1-5 for the parts outside the CDR3, the full variable domain is DTAVSQTPKYLVTQMGNDKSIKCEQNLGHDTMYWYKQDSKKFLKIMFSYNNKELIINETVPNRFSPKSPDKAHLNLHINSLELGDSAVYFCASSQDYSNQPQHFGDGTRLSIL.

J is TRBJ1-4 and V is TRBV2, with D maybe TRBD1 (5 bases). V was cut by 3 bases and J by 11 bases, with 13 bases left in between. CDR3 length: 13 residues. In germline, CDR1 is SNHLY, CDR2 FYNNEI. CDR3 nucleotides: TGTGCCAGCAGTGAGGCAGGGAGTCGGAAACTGTTTTTT. This codes for CASSEAGSRKLFF.

Ten or more counts support this clonotype. This chain uses TRBV9 with TRBJ1-1; a possible D gene is TRBD1 (5 bases). The V and J ends lost 3 bases and 1 base respectively, with 13 bases between them. Per germline, CDR1 SGDLS and CDR2 YYNGEE. The CDR3 runs to 15 residues. The CDR3 sequence is CASSGQGLPNTEAFF. CDR3 DNA sequence: TGTGCCAGCAGCGGTCAGGGTTTGCCGAACACTGAAGCTTTCTTT. Looking up the rest from reference TRBV9 and TRBJ1-1 gives the full variable domain: DSGVTQTPKHLITATGQRVTLRCSPRSGDLSVYWYQQSLDQGLQFLIQYYNGEERAKGNILERFSAQQFPDLHSELNLSSLELGDSALYFCASSGQGLPNTEAFFGQGTRLTVV.

This clonotype was seen ten or more times. This rearrangement joins TRBV5-6 to TRBJ1-1; a weak D match, TRBD1 (5 bases). The CDR3 totals 14 residues. The V end lost 2 bases, the J end lost 11 bases, and 19 bases lay between the germline ends. CDR1 SGHDT and CDR2 YYEEEE come from the germline V gene. CDR3 residues: CASSLGGAIVLAFF. Here the CDR3 DNA reads TGTGCCAGCAGCTTAGGAGGGGCGATTGTTTTGGCTTTCTTT. Together with reference TRBV5-6 and TRBJ1-1, the CDR3 gives the full variable domain: DAGVTQSPTHLIKTRGQQVTLRCSPKSGHDTVSWYQQALGQGPQFIFQYYEEEERQRGNFPDRFSGHQFPNYSSELNVNALLLGDSALYLCASSLGGAIVLAFFGQGTRLTVV.

The gene calls are TRBV28 and TRBJ2-2; D may match TRBD1 or TRBD2 (5 bases each). The V end was cut by 7 bases, the J end by 7 bases, with 16 bases between. In germline, CDR1 is MDHEN, CDR2 SYDVKM. The CDR3 totals 14 residues. CDR3 coding DNA: TGTGCCAGCAAGTTCGGGGCGGAAATCGGGGAGCTGTTTTTT. This sequence encodes CASKFGAEIGELFF.

This clonotype is labeled as medium-sized. This chain's CDR3 is CASSQAVNTEAFF. The CDR3 DNA reads as TGCGCCAGCAGCCAAGCAGTGAACACTGAAGCTTTCTTT. This chain uses TRBV4-1 with TRBJ1-1, with D unresolved. V gave up 1 base and J gave up 0 bases, with 3 bases separating them. The CDR3 totals 13 residues. Germline loops: CDR1 MGHRA, CDR2 YSYEKL.

This clonotype was picked up many times. The J gene is TRBJ1-4, the V gene TRBV5-6; no clear D gene. There are 12 residues in the CDR3. CDR1 is SGHDT and CDR2 is YYEEEE in the germline V gene. Between the trimmed V and J ends, which lost 0 bases and 5 bases, there was a span of 2 bases. The CDR3 DNA is TGTGCCAGCAGCTTGGCGAATGAAAAACTGTTTTTT. Its protein product is CASSLANEKLFF.

This clonotype was observed many times. The chain has TRBV7-9 and TRBJ1-1; no reliable D call. The CDR3 is 14 residues long. Per the germline V gene, CDR1 is SEHNR and CDR2 is FQNEAQ (reference sequence). The V and J ends lost 7 bases and 0 bases respectively, with 12 bases between them. The CDR3: CASITDGLNTEAFF. For the CDR3, the DNA is TGTGCCAGCATCACGGACGGTTTGAACACTGAAGCTTTCTTT.

This clonotype qualifies as medium-sized. The CDR3 region has the DNA TGTGCCACCAGCCTGGGACAGGGCGGCACTGAAGCTTTCTTT. Amino acid sequence: CATSLGQGGTEAFF. The V gene is TRBV15, the J gene TRBJ1-1, with 9 nucleotides matching TRBD1. The CDR3 consists of 14 residues. CDR1 and CDR2 (germline): LNHNV, YYDKDF (reference sequence). V dropped 5 bases and J dropped 4; count of bases not matched to a gene: 5.

This sequence joins TRBV12-3 or TRBV12-4 and TRBJ1-2, with TRBD1 identical over 11 bases. Germline trimming cut 1 base from V and 1 base from J; bases unmatched to any gene: 2. The CDR3 is made up of 16 amino acids. The CDR3 nucleotides are TGTGCCAGCAGTTTAGGGACAGGGGGCTATAACTATGGCTACACCTTC. Amino acid sequence: CASSLGTGGYNYGYTF.

This rearrangement joins TRBV7-2 to TRBJ1-1; TRBD1 aligns across 7 bases. Germline CDR1 reads SGHTA; CDR2 reads FQGNSA. The CDR3 is 13 amino acids. Trimming at V came to 1 base and at J to 8 bases, leaving 4 bases not matched to a gene. The DNA of the CDR3 is TGTGCCAGCAGCTTAGAGTGGACAGGAGAAGCTTTCTTT. This translates into CASSLEWTGEAFF.

This clonotype was recorded many times. The chain employs TRBV4-2 and TRBJ2-1; D uncertain. Germline CDR1 and CDR2: LGHNA and YNFKEQ. Between the trimmed V and J ends, which lost 1 base and 3 bases, there was a span of 4 bases. CDR3 length: 13 amino acids. Here the CDR3 DNA reads TGTGCCAGCAGCCAAGCTGGCTACAATGAGCAGTTCTTC. This encodes CASSQAGYNEQFF.

The chain uses TRBV15 and TRBJ1-1, with D uncertain. Germline CDR1 reads LNHNV; CDR2 reads YYDKDF (reference sequence). The germline V and J ends were trimmed by 5 bases and 3 bases, with 10 bases remaining between them. The CDR3 totals 13 residues. CDR3 nucleotide sequence: TGTGCCACCAGCGGGTACAGAGACACTGAAGCTTTCTTT. This translates into CATSGYRDTEAFF.

This clonotype was found many times. CDR3 residues: CASSFWTTTGEQYF. The CDR3 DNA reads TGCGCCAGCAGCTTCTGGACTACCACCGGCGAGCAGTACTTC. This chain joins TRBV5-1 and TRBJ2-7; D possibly corresponds to TRBD2 (6 bases). Germline values: CDR1 SGHRS, CDR2 YFSETQ. Trimming took 2 bases from V and 6 from J, leaving 15 bases between them. The CDR3 is 14 residues long.

The chain has TRBV20-1 and TRBJ1-2, with D hard to call. Per germline, CDR1 DFQATT and CDR2 SNEGSKA (reference sequence). This CDR3 spans 11 amino acids. V lost 2 bases and J 4 bases, leaving 5 bases between the germline ends. Written as DNA, the CDR3 is TGCAGTGCTAGATCGAGCTATGGCTACACCTTC. Protein sequence: CSARSSYGYTF.

This clonotype has ten or more counts. This chain links TRBV5-6 with TRBJ2-1; maybe TRBD1 (5 bases). The CDR3 consists of 15 residues. Germline assignment: CDR1 SGHDT and CDR2 YYEEEE. The germline V and J ends were trimmed by 0 bases and 6 bases, with 13 bases remaining between them. This CDR3 reads CASSLVAGYSNEQFF. The CDR3 coding sequence is TGTGCCAGCAGCTTGGTGGCAGGGTATAGCAATGAGCAGTTCTTC.

This clonotype is labeled as medium-sized. V gene TRBV5-1 combines with J gene TRBJ2-7; D gene uncertain. Germline CDR1 is SGHRS and CDR2 is YFSETQ. The V gene lost 0 bases and the J gene lost 0 bases, with 13 bases spanning the gap. This CDR3 has 16 amino acids. The DNA for the CDR3 is TGCGCCAGCAGCTTGGAAGACTCAAAAAGCTCCTACGAGCAGTACTTC. It encodes CASSLEDSKSSYEQYF.

This clonotype ranks as medium-sized. This rearrangement joins TRBV7-6 to TRBJ2-7, with a weak D call TRBD2 (5 bases). Germline V gene sequence: CDR1 SGHVS, CDR2 FNYEAQ. V was cut by 5 bases and J by 3 bases, with 11 bases left in between. The CDR3 spans 13 residues. DNA of the CDR3: TGTGCCAGCAGCGTTGCGGGTGACTACGAGCAGTACTTC. Translating gives CASSVAGDYEQYF. Full variable domain (outside the CDR3, taken from reference TRBV7-6 and TRBJ2-7): GAGVSQSPRYKVTKRGQDVALRCDPISGHVSLYWYRQALGQGPEFLTYFNYEAQQDKSGLPNDRFSAERPEGSISTLTIQRTEQRDSAMYRCASSVAGDYEQYFGPGTRLTVT.

This clonotype has a count of ten or more. The CDR3 bases are TGTGCCAGCAACACACAGGGCGACGAGCAGTTCTTC. This codes for CASNTQGDEQFF. This sequence joins TRBV11-2 and TRBJ2-1; tentative D call: TRBD1 (6 bases). The CDR3 length is 12 residues. From germline, CDR1 is SGHAT and CDR2 FQNNGV. V dropped 7 bases and J dropped 10 bases, with 14 bases sitting between them.

This chain uses TRBV20-1 with TRBJ2-1; D possibly corresponds to TRBD2 (5 bases). V lost 3 bases and J lost 0, with 9 bases in between. This CDR3 has 14 amino acids. From germline, CDR1 is DFQATT and CDR2 SNEGSKA (reference sequence). CDR3 region: CSARERSSYNEQFF. The CDR3 region has the DNA TGCAGTGCTAGGGAGCGGAGCTCCTACAATGAGCAGTTCTTC.

This clonotype turned up a few times. This sequence joins TRBV29-1 and TRBJ2-7, with TRBD2 identical over 8 bases. J was trimmed by 6 bases and V by 4 bases; bases with no gene match: 8. The germline gives CDR1 SQVTM, CDR2 ANQGSEA. CDR3 size: 13 residues. In DNA, the CDR3 is TGCAGCGTTGGGACTAGCAATACTTTCGAGCAGTACTTC. Translation gives CSVGTSNTFEQYF.

This clonotype was detected ten times or more. The gene calls are TRBV4-1 and TRBJ2-7; D is unresolved. Germline CDR1 MGHRA, CDR2 YSYEKL. The V gene lost 4 bases and the J gene lost 3 bases, with 16 bases spanning the gap. The CDR3 consists of 15 residues. The CDR3 coding sequence is TGCGCCAGCAGCCCCTTTCCCGGCCGCAGCTACGAGCAGTACTTC. Amino acid sequence: CASSPFPGRSYEQYF.